These 8 T cell receptor beta chains were sequenced from one sample in a study of cytomegalovirus exposure and HLA in healthy donors. Generated by immunoSEQ multiplex PCR, the TCRdb table keeps only in-frame clones and is missing some. Found here are 150,000 to 200,000 clones, roughly 86% of them singletons; the top ten hold about 2.5%. Sequenced sample: PBMCs. The source is a man younger than 35 in good health and CMV-seropositive.

The chain links TRBV5-1 to TRBJ1-2; TRBD1 might be the D (5 bases). Germline V gives CDR1 SGHRS, CDR2 YFSETQ. The V and J ends lost 3 bases and 0 bases respectively, with 15 bases between them. CDR3 size: 16 residues. Written as DNA, the CDR3 is TGCGCCAGCAGCTGGATGCCGATGACAGCTAACTATGGCTACACCTTC. Residues: CASSWMPMTANYGYTF.

V usage is TRBV5-1 and J usage is TRBJ2-2; D may be TRBD1 (5 bases). V shed 7 bases and J shed 4 bases, with 11 bases lying between them. Germline loops: CDR1 SGHRS, CDR2 YFSETQ. The CDR3 is 13 residues long. CDR3 DNA: TGCGCCAGCCATACAGGTCCCACCGGGGAGCTGTTTTTT. Translation gives CASHTGPTGELFF.

This clone has more than one count but fewer than ten. The gene calls are TRBV11-2 and TRBJ1-4, with unresolved D. CDR3 size: 12 residues. CDR1 SGHAT and CDR2 FQNNGV come from the germline V gene. V was trimmed by 4 bases and J by 10 bases, leaving 10 bases between them. The CDR3 protein is CASSSSEGKLFF. CDR3 in DNA: TGTGCCAGCAGCTCTAGCGAGGGAAAACTGTTTTTT. Full variable domain (outside the CDR3, taken from reference TRBV11-2 and TRBJ1-4): EAGVAQSPRYKIIEKRQSVAFWCNPISGHATLYWYQQILGQGPKLLIQFQNNGVVDDSQLPKDRFSAERLKGVDSTLKIQPAKLEDSAVYLCASSSSEGKLFFGSGTQLSVL.

This clone was counted a single time. The chain recombines TRBV5-1 with TRBJ1-3; 7 bases fit TRBD1. From germline, CDR1 is SGHRS and CDR2 YFSETQ. CDR3 length: 17 residues. V lost 0 bases to trimming and J lost 2 bases; unmatched junction nucleotides: 8. The CDR3 loop reads CASSLGQGPIPGNTIYF. In DNA form, the CDR3 reads TGCGCCAGCAGCTTGGGACAGGGCCCTATCCCTGGAAACACCATATATTTT. Drawing the rest from reference TRBV5-1 and TRBJ1-3, the complete variable domain is KAGVTQTPRYLIKTRGQQVTLSCSPISGHRSVSWYQQTPGQGLQFLFEYFSETQRNKGNFPGRFSGRQFSNSRSEMNVSTLELGDSALYLCASSLGQGPIPGNTIYFGEGSWLTVV.

The sample holds a few counts of this clone. V and J are TRBV7-2 and TRBJ1-3; TRBD1 might be the D (6 bases). The CDR3 consists of 16 residues. Germline loops: CDR1 SGHTA, CDR2 FQGNSA. Trimming left V 5 bases short and J 5 bases short, with 19 bases between. The CDR3 here is CASSPNGGTSRNTIYF. In DNA form, the CDR3 reads TGTGCCAGCAGCCCAAACGGTGGGACATCCCGAAACACCATATATTTT.

V and J are TRBV27 and TRBJ1-1, with 8 bases fitting TRBD1. Looked up from germline, CDR1 is MNHEY and CDR2 is SMNVEV (reference sequence). With V trimmed by 4 bases and J by 1 base, 2 bases remained unmatched. The length of the CDR3 is 14 residues. In DNA, the CDR3 is TGTGCCAGCAGTTACAGGGGGGGGAACACTGAAGCTTTCTTT. Its protein product is CASSYRGGNTEAFF.

This chain links TRBV30 with TRBJ2-7, with D maybe TRBD2 (6 bases). The CDR3 is 14 amino acids. In germline, CDR1 is GTSNPN, CDR2 SVGIG (reference sequence). Trimming cost V 2 bases and J 0 bases, with 11 bases left between them. The CDR3 protein is CAWSPRGSSYEQYF. In nucleotides, the CDR3 is TGTGCCTGGAGTCCACGGGGGAGCTCCTACGAGCAGTACTTC.

This chain links TRBV15 with TRBJ2-2; 10 bases line up with TRBD1. The CDR3 totals 16 residues. Germline V gene sequence: CDR1 LNHNV, CDR2 YYDKDF (reference sequence). The trim removed 3 bases at V and 6 bases at J, leaving 7 bases unmatched. In nucleotides, the CDR3 is TGTGCCACCAGCAGCAGGACAGGGGGGGATCCCGGGGAGCTGTTTTTT. This gives the protein CATSSRTGGDPGELFF. The entire variable domain, with the rest obtained from reference TRBV15 and TRBJ2-2, is as follows: DAMVIQNPRYQVTQFGKPVTLSCSQTLNHNVMYWYQQKSSQAPKLLFHYYDKDFNNEADTPDNFQSRRPNTSFCFLDIRSPGLGDTAMYLCATSSRTGGDPGELFFGEGSRLTVL.